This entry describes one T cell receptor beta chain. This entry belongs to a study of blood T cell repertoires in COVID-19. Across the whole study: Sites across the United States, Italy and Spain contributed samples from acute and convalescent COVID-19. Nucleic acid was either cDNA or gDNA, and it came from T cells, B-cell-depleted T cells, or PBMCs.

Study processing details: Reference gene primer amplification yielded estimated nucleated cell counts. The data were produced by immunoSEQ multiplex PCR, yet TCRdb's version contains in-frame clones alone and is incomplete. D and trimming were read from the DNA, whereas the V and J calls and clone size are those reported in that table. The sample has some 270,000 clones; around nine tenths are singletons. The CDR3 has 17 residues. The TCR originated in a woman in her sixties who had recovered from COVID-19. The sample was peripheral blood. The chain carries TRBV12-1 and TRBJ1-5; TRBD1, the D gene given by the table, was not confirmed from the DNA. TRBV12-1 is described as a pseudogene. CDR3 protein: CASSFEVGQGREQPQHF. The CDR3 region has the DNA TGTGCCAGCAGCTTTGAGGTGGGCCAGGGAAGAGAGCAGCCCCAGCATTTT.